This TCR beta chain was retrieved from a study of blood T cell repertoires in COVID-19. Study in general: From T cells, B-cell-depleted T cells, or PBMCs came the material, which was cDNA or gDNA.

Trimming took 6 bases from V and 4 from J; bases not matched to a gene: 7. Germline V gives CDR1 SGHRS, CDR2 YFSETQ. CDR3 length equals 14 residues. The repertoire was sequenced with immunoSEQ multiplex PCR; TCRdb's copy has only in-frame clones and lacks some. The sample contains over 100,000 clones, more than 75% of which appear only once. This clone was observed a single time. The source material was peripheral blood. This clonotype was sampled from a man between 70 and 80 years old with acute or convalescent COVID-19. The rearrangement uses TRBV5-1 and TRBJ1-1; TRBD1 aligns across 9 bases. CDR3 in DNA: TGCGCCAGCACGAGCGAGACAGGGGGCACTGAAGCTTTCTTT. Protein sequence: CASTSETGGTEAFF.